Following are 23 T cell receptor beta chains from one sample sequenced in a study of cytomegalovirus exposure and HLA in healthy donors. The PCR was carried out with 60 Vbeta primers and 13 Jbeta primers. TCRdb's copy holds only in-frame clones and misses some; the assay was immunoSEQ multiplex PCR. In the table there are some 130,000 clones, around 77% of which are singletons. The sequencing input was PBMCs. Receptors originate from a man between 25 and 39 years old in good health.

CDR3 nucleotides: TGTGCCAGCGCGGGAGATCTCGGGAGGGAGCAGTTCTTC. Translated, it gives CASAGDLGREQFF. V gene TRBV7-9 combines with J gene TRBJ2-1; 7 bases match TRBD2. With V trimmed by 8 bases and J by 10 bases, 11 bases remained unmatched. Germline V lookup: CDR1 SEHNR, CDR2 FQNEAQ (reference sequence). The CDR3 has 13 amino acids.

The gene calls are TRBV6-1 and TRBJ2-1; maybe TRBD1 (7 bases). Germline V gene sequence: CDR1 MNHNS, CDR2 SASEGT. This CDR3 contains 14 residues. The V end lost 8 bases, the J end lost 5 bases, and 16 bases lay between the germline ends. The CDR3 region has the DNA TGTGCCAGCCTCAGGAGGGGGCGAAACAATGAGCAGTTCTTC. Encoded protein: CASLRRGRNNEQFF.

The V gene is TRBV5-1, the J gene TRBJ1-2, with a tentative D call TRBD1 (5 bases). The CDR3 has 14 residues. The germline V gene has CDR1 SGHRS and CDR2 YFSETQ. Trimming removed 0 bases at V and 8 bases at J, with 14 bases between. The CDR3: CASSLGDVAGGYTF. The CDR3 DNA reads TGCGCCAGCAGCTTGGGGGACGTAGCGGGAGGCTACACCTTC. The full variable domain, rest sourced from reference TRBV5-1 and TRBJ1-2, is KAGVTQTPRYLIKTRGQQVTLSCSPISGHRSVSWYQQTPGQGLQFLFEYFSETQRNKGNFPGRFSGRQFSNSRSEMNVSTLELGDSALYLCASSLGDVAGGYTFGSGTRLTVV.

V gene TRBV2 combines with J gene TRBJ2-3, with TRBD2 as a possible D gene (6 bases). In germline, CDR1 is SNHLY, CDR2 FYNNEI. V lost 8 bases to trimming and J lost 2 bases, with 17 bases between them. The CDR3 runs 15 residues. Written as DNA, the CDR3 is TGTGCCAGCCATTCTTCGGGGGATTCCACAGATACGCAGTATTTT. Protein: CASHSSGDSTDTQYF. The full variable domain, completed using reference TRBV2 and TRBJ2-3, is EPEVTQTPSHQVTQMGQEVILRCVPISNHLYFYWYRQILGQKVEFLVSFYNNEISEKSEIFDDQFSVERPDGSNFTLKIRSTKLEDSAMYFCASHSSGDSTDTQYFGPGTRLTVL.

The gene calls are TRBV7-2 and TRBJ1-2, with TRBD1 matching 10 bases. The CDR3 is 14 amino acids. Germline CDR1 is SGHTA and CDR2 is FQGNSA. The J segment lost 8 bases and the V segment lost 5 bases, leaving 8 bases of the junction unmatched. The CDR3 nucleotides are TGTGCCAGCAGCCCCCAGGGACAGGGGATCGGCTACACCTTC. It codes for CASSPQGQGIGYTF.

This clone qualifies as large. The chain recombines TRBV6-5 with TRBJ2-1; possible D gene TRBD2, 6 bases. The germline gives CDR1 MNHEY, CDR2 SVGAGI. This CDR3 is built from 10 residues. CDR3 amino acids: CAVGGNEQFF. DNA of the CDR3: TGTGCAGTCGGAGGGAATGAGCAGTTCTTC.

This chain links TRBV6-4 with TRBJ2-1, with 10 bases matching TRBD2. The V and J ends lost 7 bases and 7 bases, in that order; junction bases with no gene match: 13. The CDR3 spans 16 residues. Germline loops: CDR1 MRHNA, CDR2 SNTAGT. Written as DNA, the CDR3 is TGTGCCAGCAAAGGGGGGGCTAGCGGGAGATTTAATGAGCAGTTCTTC. This gives the protein CASKGGASGRFNEQFF.

The chain links TRBV6-6 to TRBJ1-1; D is unresolved. The germline CDR1 and CDR2 sequences are MNHNY and SVGAGI (reference sequence). The V end lost 1 base, the J end lost 1 base, and 10 bases lay between the germline ends. CDR3 length equals 15 residues. The CDR3 sequence is CASSYYATGNTEAFF. CDR3 coding DNA: TGTGCCAGCAGTTACTATGCGACGGGGAACACTGAAGCTTTCTTT.

The sample holds a few counts of this clone. The chain is built from TRBV4-3 and TRBJ1-4; 8 bases agree with TRBD1. This CDR3 is built from 17 residues. Germline CDR1 reads LGHNA; CDR2 reads YSLEER. J gave up 5 bases and V 3 bases, and 11 bases lay outside the gene matches. The CDR3 loop reads CASSHQGTNRGNEKLFF. The CDR3 DNA follows: TGCGCCAGCAGCCACCAAGGCACGAACAGGGGGAATGAAAAACTGTTTTTT.

As for this clone: The same CDR3 is also encoded by other DNA sequences in this sample. The J gene is TRBJ2-3, the V gene TRBV27, with D perhaps TRBD2 (5 bases). Trimming left V 4 bases short and J 1 base short, with 12 bases between. Looked up from germline, CDR1 is MNHEY and CDR2 is SMNVEV (reference sequence). CDR3 length: 15 residues. The DNA of the CDR3 is TGTGCCAGCAGTTACATCGGGATAGGCACAGATACGCAGTATTTT. Translation gives CASSYIGIGTDTQYF.

This sequence joins TRBV11-2 and TRBJ2-5, with D possibly matching TRBD2 (6 bases). The end of the DNA is better explained by TRBJ2-7, so the J call may be wrong. From germline, CDR1 is SGHAT and CDR2 FQNNGV. This CDR3 has 16 residues. The CDR3 bases are TGTGCCAGCAGCTTGGAGGGGTGGTCACCAGCCTACGAGCAGTACTTC. This sequence encodes CASSLEGWSPAYEQYF.

The chain uses TRBV30 and TRBJ1-5, with 7 nucleotides matching TRBD1. This CDR3 has 13 residues. V lost 5 bases and J lost 2; bases outside the gene matches: 3. In germline, CDR1 is GTSNPN, CDR2 SVGIG (reference sequence). CDR3 in DNA: TGTGCCTGGGCCGACAGGGGCAATCAGCCCCAGCATTTT. Its translation is CAWADRGNQPQHF. Supplemented by reference TRBV30 and TRBJ1-5, the full variable domain reads SQTIHQWPATLVQPVGSPLSLECTVEGTSNPNLYWYRQAAGRGLQLLFYSVGIGQISSEVPQNLSASRPQDRQFILSSKKLLLSDSGFYLCAWADRGNQPQHFGDGTRLSIL.

This chain connects TRBV5-4 to TRBJ2-5, with D possibly matching TRBD1 (6 bases). From germline, CDR1 is SGHNT and CDR2 YYREEE (reference sequence). The CDR3 consists of 13 residues. Trimming stripped 1 base from V and 4 bases from J, with 8 bases between. The CDR3 sequence: CASSLWGRETQYF. The DNA for the CDR3 is TGTGCCAGCAGCTTGTGGGGGCGAGAGACCCAGTACTTC.

The chain carries TRBV5-1 and TRBJ2-3, with 9 bases that match TRBD1. CDR1 is SGHRS and CDR2 is YFSETQ in the germline V gene. With V trimmed by 2 bases and J by 9 bases, 10 bases remained unmatched. This CDR3 is built from 15 residues. The CDR3 loop reads CASSLGQGTVGTQYF. DNA of the CDR3: TGCGCCAGCAGCTTAGGACAGGGGACTGTAGGAACGCAGTATTTT. The whole variable domain, remainder taken from reference TRBV5-1 and TRBJ2-3, is KAGVTQTPRYLIKTRGQQVTLSCSPISGHRSVSWYQQTPGQGLQFLFEYFSETQRNKGNFPGRFSGRQFSNSRSEMNVSTLELGDSALYLCASSLGQGTVGTQYFGPGTRLTVL.

The chain employs TRBV19 and TRBJ2-5; TRBD2 aligns across 10 bases. Germline V gene sequence: CDR1 LNHDA, CDR2 SQIVND (reference sequence). The CDR3 has 16 residues. V lost 3 bases and J lost 4; bases outside the gene matches: 8. CDR3 in DNA: TGTGCCAGTAGTATGCGGACTAGCGGAAGGCGAGAGACCCAGTACTTC. This encodes CASSMRTSGRRETQYF.

The chain joins TRBV27 to TRBJ2-1; TRBD2 aligns across 10 bases. CDR1 is MNHEY and CDR2 is SMNVEV in the germline V gene (reference sequence). Trimming cost V 3 bases and J 4 bases; bases outside gene matches: 9. This CDR3 contains 17 residues. The DNA of the CDR3 is TGTGCCAGCAGTTTCGGTGGAGGGACTAGCGATTACAATGAGCAGTTCTTC. It encodes CASSFGGGTSDYNEQFF.

This clone is a singleton in its sample. The chain carries TRBV15 and TRBJ2-1; 12 nucleotides match TRBD1. CDR3 length: 14 residues. Germline V gene sequence: CDR1 LNHNV, CDR2 YYDKDF (reference sequence). After removal of 3 bases from V and 10 bases from J, the junction contained 4 bases not matched to a gene. CDR3 amino acids: CATSRGTGGGEQFF. CDR3 coding DNA: TGTGCCACCAGCAGGGGGACAGGGGGCGGGGAGCAGTTCTTC.

The CDR3 sequence: CASGREVTKDTQYF. The CDR3 DNA reads as TGTGCCAGCGGGCGGGAGGTTACCAAAGATACGCAGTATTTT. The chain joins TRBV9 to TRBJ2-3, with TRBD2 matching 8 bases. V shed 7 bases, J shed 5 bases, and the junction held 9 bases outside the gene matches. CDR1 is SGDLS, CDR2 YYNGEE, per germline. The CDR3 loop spans 14 amino acids.

The chain joins TRBV7-9 to TRBJ1-5; D remains unclear. The CDR3 covers 15 residues. Germline V gives CDR1 SEHNR, CDR2 FQNEAQ (reference sequence). The V gene lost 1 base and the J gene lost 5 bases, with 12 bases spanning the gap. The chain's CDR3 is CASSLGNREDQPQHF. The CDR3 bases are TGTGCCAGCAGCTTAGGAAATAGGGAGGATCAGCCCCAGCATTTT.

V usage is TRBV7-9 and J usage is TRBJ1-2; D is uncertain. This CDR3 has 14 amino acids. Germline assignment: CDR1 SEHNR and CDR2 FQNEAQ (reference sequence). V lost 5 bases and J 4 bases, leaving 14 bases between the germline ends. CDR3 in amino acids: CASSTGEPLYGYTF. The CDR3 nucleotides read TGTGCCAGCAGCACGGGAGAACCGCTCTATGGCTACACCTTC.

J is TRBJ2-5 and V is TRBV6-1, with 7 bases aligning to TRBD1. Germline values: CDR1 MNHNS, CDR2 SASEGT. CDR3 size: 15 residues. The J segment lost 1 base and the V segment lost 6 bases, leaving 8 bases of the junction unmatched. CDR3: CASSPDGTAQETQYF. CDR3 nucleotides: TGTGCCAGCAGCCCCGACGGGACAGCCCAAGAGACCCAGTACTTC.

The chain recombines TRBV19 with TRBJ2-7, with a weak D call TRBD2 (5 bases). Germline V gene lookup returns CDR1 LNHDA and CDR2 SQIVND (reference sequence). The CDR3 length is 12 residues. The V and J ends lost 3 bases and 7 bases respectively, with 10 bases between them. CDR3 loop: CASSISSGEQYF. The DNA for the CDR3 is TGTGCCAGTAGTATTTCGTCGGGGGAGCAGTACTTC.

The V call is TRBV25-1, the J call TRBJ1-6; 7 positions agree with TRBD1. Trimming removed 7 bases from V and 6 bases from J; junction bases left unmatched: 6. Germline CDR1 is MGHDK and CDR2 is SYGVNS. The CDR3 runs to 14 residues. DNA for the CDR3: TGTGCCAGCACCAGACAGGGTGGTAATTCACCCCTCCACTTT. This gives the protein CASTRQGGNSPLHF.